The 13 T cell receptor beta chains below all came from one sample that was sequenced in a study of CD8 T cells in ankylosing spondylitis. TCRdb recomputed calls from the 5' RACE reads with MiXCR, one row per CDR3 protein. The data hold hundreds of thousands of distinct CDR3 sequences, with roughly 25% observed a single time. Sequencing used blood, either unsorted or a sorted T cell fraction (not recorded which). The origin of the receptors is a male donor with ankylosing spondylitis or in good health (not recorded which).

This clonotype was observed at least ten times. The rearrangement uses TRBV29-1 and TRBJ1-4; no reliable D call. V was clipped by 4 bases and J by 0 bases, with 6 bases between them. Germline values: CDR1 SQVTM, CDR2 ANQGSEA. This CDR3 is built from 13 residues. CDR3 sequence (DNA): TGCAGCGTTGGAGGAACAACTAATGAAAAACTGTTTTTT. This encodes CSVGGTTNEKLFF.

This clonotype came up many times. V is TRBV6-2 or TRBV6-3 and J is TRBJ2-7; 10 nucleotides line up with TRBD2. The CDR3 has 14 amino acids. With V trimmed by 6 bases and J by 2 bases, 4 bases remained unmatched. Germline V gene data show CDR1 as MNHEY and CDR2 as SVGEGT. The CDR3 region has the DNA TGTGCCAGCAGACGAGCGGGAGGGCCCTACGAGCAGTACTTC. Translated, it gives CASRRAGGPYEQYF.

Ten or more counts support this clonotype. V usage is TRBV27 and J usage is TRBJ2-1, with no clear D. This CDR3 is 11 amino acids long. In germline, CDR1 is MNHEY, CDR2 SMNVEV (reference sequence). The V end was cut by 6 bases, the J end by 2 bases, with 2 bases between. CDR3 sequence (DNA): TGTGCCAGCAGAACCTACAATGAGCAGTTCTTC. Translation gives CASRTYNEQFF.

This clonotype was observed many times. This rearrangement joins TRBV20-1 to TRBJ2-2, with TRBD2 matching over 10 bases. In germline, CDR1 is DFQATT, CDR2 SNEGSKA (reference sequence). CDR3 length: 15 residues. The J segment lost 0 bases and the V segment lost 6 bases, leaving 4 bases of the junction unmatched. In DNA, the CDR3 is TGCAGTGCCAAGAGCGGGAGGGCGAACACCGGGGAGCTGTTTTTT. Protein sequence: CSAKSGRANTGELFF.

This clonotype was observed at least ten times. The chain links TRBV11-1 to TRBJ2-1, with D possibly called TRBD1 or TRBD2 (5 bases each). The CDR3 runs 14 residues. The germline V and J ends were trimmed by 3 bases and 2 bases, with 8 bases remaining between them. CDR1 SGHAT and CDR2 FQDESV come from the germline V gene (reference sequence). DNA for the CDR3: TGTGCCAGCAGCTTGGGGGAAGCCTACAATGAGCAGTTCTTC. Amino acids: CASSLGEAYNEQFF.

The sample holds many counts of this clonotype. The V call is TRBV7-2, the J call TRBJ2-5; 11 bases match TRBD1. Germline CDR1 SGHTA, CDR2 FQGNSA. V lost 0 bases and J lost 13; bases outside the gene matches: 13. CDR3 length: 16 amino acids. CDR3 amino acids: CASSLAPGTGGLTSYF. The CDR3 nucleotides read TGTGCCAGCAGCTTAGCCCCCGGGACAGGGGGACTCACCTCGTACTTC.

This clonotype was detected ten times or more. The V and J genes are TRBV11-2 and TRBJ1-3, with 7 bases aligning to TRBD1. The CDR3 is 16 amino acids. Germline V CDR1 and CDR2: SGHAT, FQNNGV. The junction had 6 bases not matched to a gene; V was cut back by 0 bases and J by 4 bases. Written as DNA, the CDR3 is TGTGCCAGCAGCTTAGAACAGGGGAATTCCGGAAACACCATATATTTT. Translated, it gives CASSLEQGNSGNTIYF. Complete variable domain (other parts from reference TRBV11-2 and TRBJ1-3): EAGVAQSPRYKIIEKRQSVAFWCNPISGHATLYWYQQILGQGPKLLIQFQNNGVVDDSQLPKDRFSAERLKGVDSTLKIQPAKLEDSAVYLCASSLEQGNSGNTIYFGEGSWLTVV.

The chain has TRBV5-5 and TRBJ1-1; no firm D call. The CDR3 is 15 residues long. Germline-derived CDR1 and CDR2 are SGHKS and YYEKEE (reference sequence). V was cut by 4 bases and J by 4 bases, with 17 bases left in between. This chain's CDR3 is CASSGLRITGTEAFF. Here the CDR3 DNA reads TGTGCCAGCAGCGGCCTCCGTATTACGGGCACTGAAGCTTTCTTT.

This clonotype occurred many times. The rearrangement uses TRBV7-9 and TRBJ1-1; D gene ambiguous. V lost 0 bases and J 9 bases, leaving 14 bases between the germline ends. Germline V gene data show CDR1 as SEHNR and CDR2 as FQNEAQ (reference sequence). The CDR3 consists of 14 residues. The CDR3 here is CASSLARPGWKAFF. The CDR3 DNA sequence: TGTGCCAGCAGCTTAGCGAGGCCGGGGTGGAAAGCTTTCTTT.

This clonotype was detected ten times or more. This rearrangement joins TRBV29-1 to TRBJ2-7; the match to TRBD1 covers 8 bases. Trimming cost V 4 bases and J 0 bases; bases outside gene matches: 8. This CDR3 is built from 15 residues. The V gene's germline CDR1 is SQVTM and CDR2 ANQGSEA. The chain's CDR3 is CSVVFRTGPSYEQYF. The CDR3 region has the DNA TGCAGCGTTGTCTTTAGGACAGGGCCCTCCTACGAGCAGTACTTC.

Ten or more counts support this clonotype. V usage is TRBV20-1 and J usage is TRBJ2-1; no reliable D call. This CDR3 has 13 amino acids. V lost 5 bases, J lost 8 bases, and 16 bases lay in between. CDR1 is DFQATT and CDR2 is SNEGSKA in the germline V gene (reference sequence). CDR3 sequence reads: CSAPRALMDEQFF. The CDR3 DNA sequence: TGCAGTGCTCCAAGGGCCCTTATGGATGAGCAGTTCTTC.

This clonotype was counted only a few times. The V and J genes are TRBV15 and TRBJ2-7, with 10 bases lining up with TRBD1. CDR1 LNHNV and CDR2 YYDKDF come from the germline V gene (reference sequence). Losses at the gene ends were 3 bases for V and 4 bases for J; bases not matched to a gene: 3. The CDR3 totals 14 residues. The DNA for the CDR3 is TGTGCCACCAGCAGGCCGGGACAGGGGTACGAGCAGTACTTC. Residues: CATSRPGQGYEQYF.

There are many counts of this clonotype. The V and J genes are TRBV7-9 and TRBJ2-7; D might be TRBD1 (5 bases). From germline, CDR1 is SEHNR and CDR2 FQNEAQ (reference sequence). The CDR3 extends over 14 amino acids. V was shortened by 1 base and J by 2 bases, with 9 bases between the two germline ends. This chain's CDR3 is CASSLGTNTYEQYF. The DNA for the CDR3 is TGTGCCAGCAGCTTAGGGACAAATACCTACGAGCAGTACTTC. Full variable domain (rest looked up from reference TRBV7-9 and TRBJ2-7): DTGVSQNPRHKITKRGQNVTFRCDPISEHNRLYWYRQTLGQGPEFLTYFQNEAQLEKSRLLSDRFSAERPKGSFSTLEIQRTEQGDSAMYLCASSLGTNTYEQYFGPGTRLTVT.